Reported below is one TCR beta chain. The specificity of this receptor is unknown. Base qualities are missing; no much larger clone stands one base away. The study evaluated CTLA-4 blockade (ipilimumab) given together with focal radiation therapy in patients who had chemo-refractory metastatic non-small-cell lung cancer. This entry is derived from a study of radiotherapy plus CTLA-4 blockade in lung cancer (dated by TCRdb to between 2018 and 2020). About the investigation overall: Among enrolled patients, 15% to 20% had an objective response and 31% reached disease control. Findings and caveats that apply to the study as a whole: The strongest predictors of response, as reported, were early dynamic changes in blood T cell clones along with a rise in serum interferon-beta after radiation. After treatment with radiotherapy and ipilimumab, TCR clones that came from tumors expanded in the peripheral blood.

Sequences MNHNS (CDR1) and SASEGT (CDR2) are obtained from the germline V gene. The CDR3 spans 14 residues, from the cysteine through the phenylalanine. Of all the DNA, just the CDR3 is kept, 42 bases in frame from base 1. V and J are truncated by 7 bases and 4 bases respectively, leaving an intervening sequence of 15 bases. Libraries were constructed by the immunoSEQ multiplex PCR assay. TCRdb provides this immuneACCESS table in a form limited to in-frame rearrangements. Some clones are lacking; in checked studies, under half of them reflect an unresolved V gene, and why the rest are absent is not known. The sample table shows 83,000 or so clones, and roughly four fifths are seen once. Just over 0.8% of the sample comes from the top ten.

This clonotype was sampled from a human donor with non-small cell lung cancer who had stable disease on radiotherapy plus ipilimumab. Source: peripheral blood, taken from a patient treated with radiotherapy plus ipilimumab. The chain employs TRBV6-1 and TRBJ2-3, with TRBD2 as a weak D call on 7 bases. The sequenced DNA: TGTGCCAGCACGCCGGGGGGCTCGGCAGATACGCAGTATTTT. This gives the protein CASTPGGSADTQYF.